These 23 T cell receptor beta chains were sequenced from one sample in a study of cytomegalovirus exposure and HLA in healthy donors. Primers: 60 Vbeta forward and 13 Jbeta reverse. The method was immunoSEQ multiplex PCR; TCRdb's version includes in-frame clones alone and lacks a portion of them. The sample records approximately 160,000 clones, roughly 80% being singletons. The sample was PBMCs. The source is a human donor in good health.

The rearrangement uses TRBV27 and TRBJ2-1; the match to TRBD1 covers 9 bases. V trimming: 3 bases; J trimming: 6 bases; junction bases outside the gene matches: 6. This CDR3 is built from 15 residues. The germline gives CDR1 MNHEY, CDR2 SMNVEV (reference sequence). Here the CDR3 reads CASSFWGQGSNEQFF. The DNA of the CDR3 is TGTGCCAGCAGTTTTTGGGGACAGGGCTCCAATGAGCAGTTCTTC.

The V call is TRBV13, the J call TRBJ2-3, with 8 bases that match TRBD1. CDR1 is PRHDT and CDR2 is FYEKMQ in the germline V gene (reference sequence). The CDR3 is 16 residues long. The junction had 13 bases not matched to a gene; V was cut back by 5 bases and J by 6 bases. The DNA of the CDR3 is TGTGCCAGCAGCCTATGGACAGGGCCGTCATTTGATACGCAGTATTTT. Protein: CASSLWTGPSFDTQYF.

The chain uses TRBV5-1 and TRBJ2-3, with 10 nucleotides matching TRBD2. The CDR3 has 16 residues. The germline V gene has CDR1 SGHRS and CDR2 YFSETQ. Trimming removed 0 bases from V and 5 bases from J; junction bases left unmatched: 6. Written as DNA, the CDR3 is TGCGCCAGCAGCTTGGTATTAGCGGGGGGCGGAGATACGCAGTATTTT. As protein: CASSLVLAGGGDTQYF.

The V and J genes are TRBV10-3 and TRBJ2-4; 15 bases match TRBD2. This CDR3 is built from 15 residues. With V trimmed by 6 bases and J by 8 bases, 5 bases remained unmatched. The germline CDR1 and CDR2 sequences are ENHRY and SYGVKD. DNA for the CDR3: TGTGCCATCAGCGGGACTAGCGGGGGGTTAGACATTCAGTACTTC. It translates to CAISGTSGGLDIQYF.

This clone has more than one count but fewer than ten. This chain uses TRBV5-4 with TRBJ2-3, with D possibly matching TRBD1 (6 bases). The CDR3 spans 17 residues. Germline CDR1 is SGHNT and CDR2 is YYREEE (reference sequence). The V gene lost 2 bases and the J gene lost 0 bases, with 16 bases spanning the gap. The CDR3 sequence: CASSFFQTGLSTDTQYF. The CDR3 bases are TGTGCCAGCAGCTTTTTTCAGACAGGCCTTAGCACAGATACGCAGTATTTT.

The chain is built from TRBV11-3 and TRBJ1-2; possibly TRBD1 for D (5 bases). Looked up from germline, CDR1 is SGHNT and CDR2 is YENEEA. The CDR3 covers 14 residues. Deletions cut 5 bases from V and 3 bases from J, with 13 bases between. The CDR3 here is CASSLRRGDYGYTF. CDR3 nucleotides: TGTGCCAGCAGCCTCCGGCGGGGGGACTATGGCTACACCTTC.

The chain employs TRBV5-4 and TRBJ2-4, with 11 positions matching TRBD2. Germline V CDR1 and CDR2: SGHNT, YYREEE (reference sequence). The CDR3 is made up of 16 amino acids. V gave up 4 bases and J gave up 1 base; unmatched junction bases: 4. Written as DNA, the CDR3 is TGTGCCAGCAGCAAGTCTAGCGGGGGGGCCAAAAACATTCAGTACTTC. As protein: CASSKSSGGAKNIQYF.

The chain links TRBV27 to TRBJ2-6; 10 bases agree with TRBD2. The J segment lost 0 bases and the V segment lost 3 bases, leaving 2 bases of the junction unmatched. The CDR3 length is 17 residues. Germline-derived CDR1 and CDR2 are MNHEY and SMNVEV (reference sequence). This CDR3 reads CASSFGTSASGANVLTF. CDR3 coding DNA: TGTGCCAGCAGTTTCGGGACTAGCGCCTCTGGGGCCAACGTCCTGACTTTC.

V gene TRBV7-2 combines with J gene TRBJ2-1; 8 nucleotides match TRBD2. CDR1 is SGHTA, CDR2 FQGNSA, per germline. Unmatched junction bases numbered 5, after V lost 3 bases and J lost 4 bases. This CDR3 spans 15 amino acids. CDR3 nucleotides: TGTGCCAGCAGCTTGGGGACTAGGAAATACAATGAGCAGTTCTTC. Amino acids: CASSLGTRKYNEQFF.

The gene calls are TRBV14 and TRBJ2-7, with D maybe TRBD2 (6 bases). Germline-derived CDR1 and CDR2 are SGHDN and FVKESK. V was pared by 3 bases and J by 5 bases, with 20 bases between. The CDR3 totals 16 residues. The CDR3 region has the DNA TGTGCCAGCAGCCACTACCTAGGGCCCAGGGAGGACGAGCAGTACTTC. Translated: CASSHYLGPREDEQYF.

The chain couples TRBV18 to TRBJ2-2, with unresolved D. The germline V and J ends were trimmed by 5 bases and 3 bases, with 7 bases remaining between them. CDR1 and CDR2 from the germline V gene are KGHSH and LQKENI. The CDR3 length is 13 residues. The CDR3 DNA sequence: TGTGCCAGCTCAACTATAGACACCGGGGAGCTGTTTTTT. Protein: CASSTIDTGELFF.

This clone is a singleton in its sample. This chain uses TRBV2 with TRBJ2-1, with D perhaps matching TRBD1 (6 bases). Trimming cost V 7 bases and J 7 bases, with 14 bases left between them. Germline CDR1 SNHLY, CDR2 FYNNEI. This CDR3 is built from 13 residues. DNA for the CDR3: TGTGCCAGCACCCAAGGAGGACAGAATGAGCAGTTCTTC. Translation gives CASTQGGQNEQFF.

The chain has TRBV5-1 and TRBJ2-5, with 9 bases aligning to TRBD1. The CDR3 loop spans 13 amino acids. J gave up 7 bases and V 4 bases, and 5 bases lay outside the gene matches. Germline V gene lookup returns CDR1 SGHRS and CDR2 YFSETQ. The DNA for the CDR3 is TGCGCCAGCAGCCTTGGACAGGGGAGGACCCAGTACTTC. It is translated as CASSLGQGRTQYF.

This clone was seen once. The CDR3 coding sequence is TGTGCCAGCTCACCCGAACAGGGTAACACTGAAGCTTTCTTT. It is translated as CASSPEQGNTEAFF. The chain is built from TRBV18 and TRBJ1-1; D possibly corresponds to TRBD1 (6 bases). Germline CDR1 KGHSH, CDR2 LQKENI. CDR3 length: 14 amino acids. V was pared by 3 bases and J by 2 bases, with 10 bases between.

V gene TRBV5-6 combines with J gene TRBJ1-4; TRBD1 aligns across 7 bases. CDR1 is SGHDT, CDR2 YYEEEE, per germline. This CDR3 is built from 15 residues. V was clipped by 0 bases and J by 7 bases; unmatched bases: 6. The CDR3 region has the DNA TGTGCCAGCAGCTTGGAGCCAGGGGGAGGTGAAAAACTGTTTTTT. Its translation is CASSLEPGGGEKLFF. Combining the CDR3 with reference TRBV5-6 and TRBJ1-4 gives the whole variable domain DAGVTQSPTHLIKTRGQQVTLRCSPKSGHDTVSWYQQALGQGPQFIFQYYEEEERQRGNFPDRFSGHQFPNYSSELNVNALLLGDSALYLCASSLEPGGGEKLFFGSGTQLSVL.

This chain links TRBV5-1 with TRBJ2-7, with TRBD2 as a possible D gene (6 bases). Trimming shortened V by 4 bases and J by 3 bases, and 14 bases separated the two germline ends. The germline V gene has CDR1 SGHRS and CDR2 YFSETQ. This CDR3 has 14 residues. The CDR3 loop reads CASSTPTSHYEQYF. CDR3 DNA sequence: TGCGCCAGCAGCACGCCGACTAGTCACTACGAGCAGTACTTC.

For this clone: Within the sample, other DNA sequences also encode this same CDR3. This CDR3 reads CASSLWSSGANVLTF. CDR3 sequence (DNA): TGTGCCAGCAGCTTATGGAGCTCTGGGGCCAACGTCCTGACTTTC. V gene TRBV5-6 combines with J gene TRBJ2-6; D unresolved. Per germline, CDR1 SGHDT and CDR2 YYEEEE. This CDR3 region has 15 residues. Between the trimmed V and J ends, which lost 2 bases and 0 bases, there was a span of 6 bases.

This clone was detected only a few times. This chain links TRBV4-1 with TRBJ1-2; D unresolved. The germline V gene has CDR1 MGHRA and CDR2 YSYEKL. This CDR3 spans 14 amino acids. Trimming left V 3 bases short and J 7 bases short, with 15 bases between. CDR3 nucleotides: TGCGCCAGCAGCCAGGACCCGAGAGGGTGTGGCTACACCTTC. It specifies CASSQDPRGCGYTF.

The V and J genes are TRBV29-1 and TRBJ2-5; 11 nucleotides match TRBD2. From germline, CDR1 is SQVTM and CDR2 ANQGSEA. This CDR3 spans 15 amino acids. J was trimmed by 2 bases and V by 4 bases; bases with no gene match: 6. The CDR3 DNA sequence: TGCAGCGTTGTCACCCTAGCGGGGGGACAAGAGACCCAGTACTTC. This sequence encodes CSVVTLAGGQETQYF.

The gene calls are TRBV18 and TRBJ1-3, with D unresolved. Trimming removed 3 bases from V and 0 bases from J, with 12 bases in between. This CDR3 is 16 amino acids long. Germline CDR1 is KGHSH and CDR2 is LQKENI. The CDR3 DNA reads as TGTGCCAGCTCACCGACACAGTCATCCTCTGGAAACACCATATATTTT. The encoded protein is CASSPTQSSSGNTIYF.

This clone was observed a handful of times. CDR3 sequence: CASSLAGGEQYF. In nucleotides, the CDR3 is TGTGCCAGCAGCTTAGCAGGGGGCGAGCAGTACTTC. V usage is TRBV7-9 and J usage is TRBJ2-7; D may be TRBD1 (6 bases). Trimming cost V 0 bases and J 6 bases, with 6 bases left between them. The germline CDR1 and CDR2 sequences are SEHNR and FQNEAQ (reference sequence). The CDR3 sequence is 12 residues long.

The CDR3 coding sequence is TGTGCCAGTATCGCGGGAGGGGTGTCCGATGGCTACACCTTC. Translation: CASIAGGVSDGYTF. The chain has TRBV6-6 and TRBJ1-2; D is perhaps TRBD1 (5 bases). This CDR3 region has 14 residues. Trimming cost V 9 bases and J 6 bases, with 20 bases left between them. Germline CDR1 and CDR2: MNHNY and SVGAGI (reference sequence).

This clone was found once. The rearrangement uses TRBV5-6 and TRBJ2-7, with D maybe TRBD2 (5 bases). The germline gives CDR1 SGHDT, CDR2 YYEEEE. V lost 3 bases to trimming and J lost 5 bases, with 12 bases between them. The CDR3 spans 13 residues. The CDR3 region has the DNA TGTGCCAGCAGCTGGAGGTTTGACGACGAGCAGTACTTC. Its protein product is CASSWRFDDEQYF.